What follows are 10 T cell receptor beta chains derived from one specimen sequenced in a study of shared clonotypes between healthy human individuals. Method: immunoSEQ multiplex PCR; TCRdb's copy keeps in-frame clones and lacks some. Of hundreds of thousands of clones in the sample, less than 85% were seen once. Sequencing used memory CD4+ T cells sorted from blood. This sample's subset: CD45RA-negative fraction. These receptors were obtained from a woman in her thirties in good health.

The DNA of the CDR3 is TGCGCCAGCAGCGGAAGCGGGAGCAGCACAGATACGCAGTATTTT. Residues: CASSGSGSSTDTQYF. This rearrangement joins TRBV5-1 to TRBJ2-3; the match to TRBD2 covers 8 bases. The junction had 4 bases not matched to a gene; V was cut back by 4 bases and J by 0 bases. Germline V CDR1 and CDR2: SGHRS, YFSETQ. The CDR3 length is 15 residues.

The chain uses TRBV28 and TRBJ2-6, with TRBD1 matching over 7 bases. This CDR3 is 14 amino acids long. CDR1 and CDR2 from the germline V gene are MDHEN and SYDVKM. V gave up 5 bases and J gave up 5 bases; unmatched junction bases: 3. CDR3 bases: TGTGCCAGCAGTGGACAGGCGAGGGCCAACGTCCTGACTTTC. Translation gives CASSGQARANVLTF.

The chain joins TRBV21-1 to TRBJ2-7; the DNA was not compared with TRBD1, the D call given in the table. TRBV21-1 counts as a pseudogene. This CDR3 region has 14 residues. The CDR3 here is CASSKGPDSYEQYF. The CDR3 DNA reads as TGTGCCAGCAGCAAAGGCCCGGACAGCTACGAGCAGTACTTC.

The rearrangement links TRBV6-6 to TRBJ2-7; a weak D match, TRBD2 (6 bases). The CDR3 length is 16 residues. Trimming took 5 bases from V and 5 from J, leaving 22 bases between them. Germline V gene data show CDR1 as MNHNY and CDR2 as SVGAGI (reference sequence). DNA for the CDR3: TGTGCCAGCAGTCCCAGGGCAGGGACTTTGAAAAACGAGCAGTACTTC. The encoded protein is CASSPRAGTLKNEQYF.

CDR3: CASSLGAAEDNQPQHF. DNA for the CDR3: TGCGCCAGCAGCTTGGGTGCGGCAGAGGACAATCAGCCCCAGCATTTT. This chain connects TRBV5-1 to TRBJ1-5; no clear D gene. Between the trimmed V and J ends, which lost 0 bases and 3 bases, there was a span of 13 bases. Germline loops: CDR1 SGHRS, CDR2 YFSETQ. The CDR3 has 16 amino acids.

The V call is TRBV6-1, the J call TRBJ1-3, with a weak D call TRBD1 (6 bases). Trimming shortened V by 0 bases and J by 2 bases, and 8 bases separated the two germline ends. The CDR3 is 15 amino acids. Germline CDR1 and CDR2: MNHNS and SASEGT. The CDR3 region is CASSEATGAGNTIYF. The DNA for the CDR3 is TGTGCCAGCAGTGAAGCGACAGGCGCTGGAAACACCATATATTTT.

The V call is TRBV19, the J call TRBJ2-7; D is uncertain. The CDR3 has 14 residues. Per germline, CDR1 LNHDA and CDR2 SQIVND (reference sequence). V was clipped by 6 bases and J by 4 bases, with 16 bases between them. The CDR3 DNA reads as TGTGCCAGTAGCGACATCCACGGGCGGTACGAGCAGTACTTC. Protein sequence: CASSDIHGRYEQYF.

V and J are TRBV11-2 and TRBJ1-1, with TRBD1 identical over 7 bases. CDR3 length: 15 residues. Trimming cost V 0 bases and J 6 bases; bases outside gene matches: 7. Germline V gene sequence: CDR1 SGHAT, CDR2 FQNNGV. The CDR3 region has the DNA TGTGCCAGCAGCTTAGAATTAGGGGGCCGGGCTGAAGCTTTCTTT. Translation: CASSLELGGRAEAFF. Supplemented by reference TRBV11-2 and TRBJ1-1, the full variable domain reads EAGVAQSPRYKIIEKRQSVAFWCNPISGHATLYWYQQILGQGPKLLIQFQNNGVVDDSQLPKDRFSAERLKGVDSTLKIQPAKLEDSAVYLCASSLELGGRAEAFFGQGTRLTVV.

The chain carries TRBV5-1 and TRBJ2-2, with 10 bases matching TRBD2. Germline CDR1 reads SGHRS; CDR2 reads YFSETQ. V shed 1 base, J shed 5 bases, and the junction held 2 bases outside the gene matches. The CDR3 has 15 amino acids. The CDR3 DNA reads TGCGCCAGCAGCTTGCAACTAGCGGGAACCGGGGAGCTGTTTTTT. It yields the protein CASSLQLAGTGELFF.

This sequence joins TRBV5-1 and TRBJ2-1, with 12 bases that match TRBD2. Losses at the gene ends were 0 bases for V and 9 bases for J; bases not matched to a gene: 10. The germline CDR1 and CDR2 sequences are SGHRS and YFSETQ. CDR3 length equals 17 residues. CDR3: CASSLVGIGTSGSEQFF. Here the CDR3 DNA reads TGCGCCAGCAGCTTGGTCGGGATTGGGACTAGCGGGTCTGAGCAGTTCTTC.